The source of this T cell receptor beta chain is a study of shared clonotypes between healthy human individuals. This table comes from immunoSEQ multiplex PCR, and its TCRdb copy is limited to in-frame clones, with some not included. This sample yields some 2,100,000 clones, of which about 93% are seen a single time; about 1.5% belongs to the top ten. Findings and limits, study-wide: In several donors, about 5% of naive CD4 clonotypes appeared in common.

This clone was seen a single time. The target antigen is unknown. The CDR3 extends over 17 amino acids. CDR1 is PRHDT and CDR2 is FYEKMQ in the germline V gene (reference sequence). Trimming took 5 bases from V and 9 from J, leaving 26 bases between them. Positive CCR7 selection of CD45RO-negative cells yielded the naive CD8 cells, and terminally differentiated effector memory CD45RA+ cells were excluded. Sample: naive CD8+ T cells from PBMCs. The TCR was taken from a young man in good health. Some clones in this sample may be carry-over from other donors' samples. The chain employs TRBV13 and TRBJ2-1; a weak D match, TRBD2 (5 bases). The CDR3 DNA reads TGTGCCAGCAGCCCCCGACTCGTTTGGATAGGAGGTGGTGAGCAGTTCTTC. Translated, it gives CASSPRLVWIGGGEQFF.